The 18 T cell receptor beta chains reported below all come from one sample, sequenced in a study of T cells in Graves' hyperthyroidism and ophthalmopathy. TCR beta CDR3 regions were amplified from RNA transcripts. First-round RT-PCR of the TCR CDR3 relied on the HTBI primer set. TCRdb analysed the multiplex PCR reads with MiXCR anew, one entry per CDR3 protein. The sample shows over 300,000 distinct CDR3 sequences, about 14% of them seen only once. Sequencing was carried out using blood. These receptors originate from a woman aged 55 to 70 with Graves' hyperthyroidism.

CDR3 coding DNA: TGCAGCGTTGTAAGTCAGAGCCACGAGCAGTACTTC. Translation gives CSVVSQSHEQYF. The rearrangement links TRBV29-1 to TRBJ2-7; D is uncertain. Trimming took 4 bases from V and 5 from J, leaving 12 bases between them. This CDR3 region has 12 residues. Germline V gives CDR1 SQVTM, CDR2 ANQGSEA.

This chain links TRBV6-1 with TRBJ2-2; 8 positions match TRBD2. Germline V CDR1 and CDR2: MNHNS, SASEGT. The CDR3 runs to 15 residues. V shed 4 bases, J shed 5 bases, and the junction held 6 bases outside the gene matches. DNA for the CDR3: TGTGCCAGCAGTGCGGTGGCGGGAGGTACCGGGGAGCTGTTTTTT. Protein sequence: CASSAVAGGTGELFF.

This clonotype has more than one count but fewer than ten. The V gene is TRBV6-1, the J gene TRBJ1-2; maybe TRBD1 (6 bases). Trimming cost V 5 bases and J 4 bases, with 11 bases left between them. The CDR3 runs 13 residues. Looked up from germline, CDR1 is MNHNS and CDR2 is SASEGT. The CDR3 DNA is TGTGCCAGCAGTTCGGAGGACAGCTATGGCTACACCTTC. Encoded protein: CASSSEDSYGYTF.

At least ten counts were recorded for this clonotype. J is TRBJ2-1 and V is TRBV3-1; maybe TRBD1 (5 bases). From germline, CDR1 is LGHDT and CDR2 YNNKEL (reference sequence). The CDR3 sequence is 12 residues long. V lost 4 bases and J 10 bases, leaving 11 bases between the germline ends. The CDR3 bases are TGTGCCAGCAGCCTCGTTAGGGGAGAGCAGTTCTTC. Amino acids: CASSLVRGEQFF.

Points on this clonotype: Since a much larger clone is just one base distant, this may be a read error. The missing conserved phenylalanine or tryptophan at the end of this CDR3 makes a read error likely. The rearrangement joins TRBV11-2 to TRBJ1-5, with D perhaps TRBD1 (6 bases). The CDR3 is 13 amino acids. V lost 5 bases to trimming and J lost 4 bases, with 9 bases between them. Per the germline V gene, CDR1 is SGHAT and CDR2 is FQNNGV. CDR3 nucleotides: TGTGCCAGCAGCAGGGACATAAATCAGCCCCAGCATCTT. Its protein is CASSRDINQPQHL.

This clonotype was recorded many times. This chain connects TRBV20-1 to TRBJ1-3, with 8 bases fitting TRBD1. The V segment lost 3 bases and the J segment 3 bases; nucleotides outside the gene matches: 4. CDR3 size: 14 residues. Germline V gene data show CDR1 as DFQATT and CDR2 as SNEGSKA (reference sequence). CDR3 amino acids: CSASRRGLGNTIYF. The DNA of the CDR3 is TGCAGTGCTAGCCGCAGGGGGCTTGGAAACACCATATATTTT.

This clonotype was detected ten times or more. V is TRBV30 and J is TRBJ2-7, with D tentatively TRBD2 (5 bases). The CDR3 is 13 residues long. Germline V CDR1 and CDR2: GTSNPN, SVGIG (reference sequence). The V end lost 0 bases, the J end lost 0 bases, and 6 bases lay between the germline ends. The CDR3: CAWSVGVSYEQYF. The CDR3 DNA sequence: TGTGCCTGGAGTGTCGGGGTCTCCTACGAGCAGTACTTC.

This clonotype came up many times. The rearrangement uses TRBV13 and TRBJ2-1, with TRBD1 identical over 7 bases. Germline CDR1 PRHDT, CDR2 FYEKMQ (reference sequence). This CDR3 comprises 17 residues. V lost 4 bases and J lost 3; bases outside the gene matches: 12. For the CDR3, the DNA is TGTGCCAGCAGCTCACGGACCGGGACAGATGACTACAATGAGCAGTTCTTC. Its protein is CASSSRTGTDDYNEQFF.

This clonotype was seen repeatedly, ten times or more. This chain uses TRBV2 with TRBJ2-1; no clear D gene. This CDR3 is 15 amino acids long. V dropped 1 base and J dropped 0 bases, with 7 bases sitting between them. CDR1 is SNHLY and CDR2 is FYNNEI in the germline V gene. In DNA form, the CDR3 reads TGTGCCAGCAGTGAAGTTCTGAACTCCTACAATGAGCAGTTCTTC. As protein: CASSEVLNSYNEQFF.

At least ten counts were recorded for this clonotype. V gene TRBV10-3 combines with J gene TRBJ2-7, with 11 nucleotides matching TRBD1. The CDR3 consists of 14 residues. After removal of 5 bases from V and 6 bases from J, the junction contained 6 bases not matched to a gene. Germline V gives CDR1 ENHRY, CDR2 SYGVKD. DNA for the CDR3: TGTGCCATCAGTAACGGACAGGGGGCCCTCGAGCAGTACTTC. This sequence encodes CAISNGQGALEQYF.

This clonotype was counted many times. The chain uses TRBV18 and TRBJ1-6; the D gene is possibly TRBD1 (6 bases). The CDR3 extends over 13 amino acids. Germline CDR1 reads KGHSH; CDR2 reads LQKENI. Between the trimmed V and J ends, which lost 5 bases and 8 bases, there was a span of 10 bases. CDR3 in amino acids: CASSADSDSPLHF. The CDR3 nucleotides read TGTGCCAGCTCAGCGGACAGCGATTCACCCCTCCACTTT.

This clonotype was detected only a few times. V gene TRBV3-1 combines with J gene TRBJ2-5; D possibly matches TRBD1 or TRBD2 (5 bases each). This CDR3 has 13 amino acids. Germline V gives CDR1 LGHDT, CDR2 YNNKEL (reference sequence). The chain's CDR3 is CAAEGAPPRAQYF. CDR3 coding DNA: TGTGCGGCCGAAGGGGCGCCCCCGCGGGCCCAGTACTTC.

Many counts were recorded for this clonotype. The chain recombines TRBV20-1 with TRBJ1-1; D gene ambiguous. V lost 0 bases and J 7 bases, leaving 15 bases between the germline ends. Germline V gene data show CDR1 as DFQATT and CDR2 as SNEGSKA (reference sequence). This CDR3 has 14 residues. Here the CDR3 DNA reads TGCAGTGCTAGAGATGATGAAAGGCAGGTTGAAGCTTTCTTT. Translation: CSARDDERQVEAFF.

At least ten counts were recorded for this clonotype. The rearrangement links TRBV7-9 to TRBJ2-7; 7 bases fit TRBD1. Germline V gene sequence: CDR1 SEHNR, CDR2 FQNEAQ (reference sequence). The CDR3 is 14 residues long. V trimming: 4 bases; J trimming: 1 base; junction bases outside the gene matches: 4. For the CDR3, the DNA is TGTGCCAGCAGCTCCAGGGGACAGTCCTACGAGCAGTACTTC. Translating it yields CASSSRGQSYEQYF.

Many counts were recorded for this clonotype. The chain employs TRBV27 and TRBJ2-5; 10 bases are shared with TRBD2. The J segment lost 5 bases and the V segment lost 2 bases, leaving 5 bases of the junction unmatched. The CDR3 sequence is 15 residues long. Germline V gene sequence: CDR1 MNHEY, CDR2 SMNVEV (reference sequence). CDR3 region: CASSLTLAGVETQYF. Written as DNA, the CDR3 is TGTGCCAGCAGTTTAACCCTAGCGGGAGTTGAGACCCAGTACTTC.

This clonotype was picked up many times. DNA of the CDR3: TGTGCCAGCAGATGGGGCGGATCCTACGAGCAGTACTTC. Translating it yields CASRWGGSYEQYF. The chain recombines TRBV28 with TRBJ2-7; a possible D gene is TRBD1 (5 bases). Trimming pared 6 bases from V and 1 base from J, leaving 10 bases between. The CDR3 is 13 amino acids. Germline lookup yields CDR1 MDHEN and CDR2 SYDVKM.

This clonotype was seen at least ten times. The chain recombines TRBV7-9 with TRBJ2-7; D is ambiguous. There are 14 residues in the CDR3. Trimming took 8 bases from V and 0 from J, leaving 14 bases between them. The germline V gene has CDR1 SEHNR and CDR2 FQNEAQ (reference sequence). In DNA form, the CDR3 reads TGTGCCAGCGAAAGGACCGCCAGCTCCTACGAGCAGTACTTC. Translated: CASERTASSYEQYF.

The genes are TRBV6-1 and TRBJ2-3; D call uncertain. Germline V lookup: CDR1 MNHNS, CDR2 SASEGT. The CDR3 is 13 residues long. Trimming pared 2 bases from V and 6 bases from J, leaving 9 bases between. The CDR3, as DNA: TGTGCCAGCAGTGAACCCGGATACGATACGCAGTATTTT. Translating it yields CASSEPGYDTQYF.